This TCR beta chain is drawn from a study of blood T cell repertoires in COVID-19. The overall study: Italy, Spain and the United States were the sources of the convalescent and acute COVID-19 samples.

Clones were sequenced by immunoSEQ multiplex PCR, and TCRdb holds only the in-frame ones, with some missing. This sample has a few hundred thousand clones; less than 90% occur once, and the top ten carry less than 3%. CDR3 length: 16 amino acids. Deletions cut 6 bases from V and 0 bases from J, with 12 bases between. Per the germline V gene, CDR1 is SEHNR and CDR2 is FQNEAQ (reference sequence). The study assigned cohorts using participant-reported clinical history. Source material: PBMCs or T cells enriched from blood (not recorded which). The TCR was taken from a woman between 45 and 60 years old who had recovered from COVID-19. The chain joins TRBV7-9 to TRBJ2-6; maybe TRBD2 (5 bases). The CDR3 here is CASSSRETSGANVLTF. For the CDR3, the DNA is TGTGCCAGCAGTTCCCGGGAAACCTCTGGGGCCAACGTCCTGACTTTC.